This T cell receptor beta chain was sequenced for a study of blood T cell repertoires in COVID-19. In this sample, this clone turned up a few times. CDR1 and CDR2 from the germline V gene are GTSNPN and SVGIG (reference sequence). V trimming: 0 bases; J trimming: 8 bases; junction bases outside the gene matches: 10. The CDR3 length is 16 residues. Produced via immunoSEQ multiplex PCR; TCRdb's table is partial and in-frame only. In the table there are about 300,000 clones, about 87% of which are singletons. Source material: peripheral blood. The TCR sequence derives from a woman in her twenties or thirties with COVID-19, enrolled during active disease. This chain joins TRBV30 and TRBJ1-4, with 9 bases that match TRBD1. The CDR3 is CAWSVNPGTGPEKLFF. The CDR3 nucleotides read TGTGCCTGGAGTGTCAACCCCGGGACAGGGCCCGAAAAACTGTTTTTT. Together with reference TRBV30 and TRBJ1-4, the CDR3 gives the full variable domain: SQTIHQWPATLVQPVGSPLSLECTVEGTSNPNLYWYRQAAGRGLQLLFYSVGIGQISSEVPQNLSASRPQDRQFILSSKKLLLSDSGFYLCAWSVNPGTGPEKLFFGSGTQLSVL.